The clone carrying this T cell receptor beta chain was counted at least ten times. TCRdb re-analyzed the PCR reads through MiXCR. The sample shows some 15,000 clones, around an eighth of them seen only once. The data derive from a study of metastatic and nonmetastatic thyroid tumors. Patients underwent thyroid surgery, and none had received any treatment before it. The sequence was obtained from a female donor with papillary thyroid cancer or a benign thyroid nodule (not recorded which). Some clones in this sample may be carry-over from other donors' samples. The source material was blood.

This CDR3 reads CASSFRQGASSGANVLTF. The DNA of the CDR3 is TGTGCCAGCAGTTTCCGACAGGGGGCGAGCTCTGGGGCCAACGTCCTGACTTTC. The chain has TRBV12-3 or TRBV12-4 and TRBJ2-6; 10 bases are shared with TRBD1. Trimming cost V 3 bases and J 0 bases; bases outside gene matches: 5. CDR3 length: 18 amino acids.